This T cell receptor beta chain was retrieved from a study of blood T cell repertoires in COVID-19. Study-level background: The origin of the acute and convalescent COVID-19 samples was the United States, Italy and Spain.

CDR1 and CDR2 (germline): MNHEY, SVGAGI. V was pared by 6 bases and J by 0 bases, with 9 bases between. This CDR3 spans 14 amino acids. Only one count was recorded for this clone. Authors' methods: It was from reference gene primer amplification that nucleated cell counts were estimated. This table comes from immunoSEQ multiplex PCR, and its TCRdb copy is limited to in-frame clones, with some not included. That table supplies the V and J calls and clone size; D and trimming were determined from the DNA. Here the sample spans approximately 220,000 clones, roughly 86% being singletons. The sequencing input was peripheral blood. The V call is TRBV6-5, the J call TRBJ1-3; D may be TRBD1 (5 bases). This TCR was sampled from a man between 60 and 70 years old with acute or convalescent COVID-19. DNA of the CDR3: TGTGCCAGCAGCCCCGGGGGCTCTGGAAACACCATATATTTT. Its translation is CASSPGGSGNTIYF.